These 18 T cell receptor beta chains came from one sample sequenced in a study of regulatory T cells in long-lasting Graves disease. Stated time point: newly diagnosed GD, antithyroid drugs for less than 3 months. Construction of the TCR library relied on RNA isolated from PBMCs. Construction of the TCR beta libraries employed iRepertoire HTBI primers in conjunction with Arm-PCR of CDR3 regions. TCRdb fed the multiplex PCR reads into MiXCR, producing one record per CDR3 protein. Seen here are hundreds of thousands of distinct CDR3 sequences, about 16% observed once, and the top ten hold approximately 12%. These same records also appear under a second study, on T cells in Graves' hyperthyroidism and ophthalmopathy.

Sequencing was performed on peripheral blood mononuclear cells (PBMCs), taken at new diagnosis, from a patient treated with antithyroid drugs. The receptors shown here come from a woman aged 25 to 39 with Graves disease.

This clonotype was recorded at least ten times. The chain uses TRBV6-1 and TRBJ2-5; D is undetermined. Germline loops: CDR1 MNHNS, CDR2 SASEGT. Trimming took 8 bases from V and 7 from J, leaving 14 bases between them. This CDR3 has 12 residues. The CDR3, as DNA: TGTGCCAGCGGGGAACATTATGGGACCCAGTACTTC. Translating gives CASGEHYGTQYF.

Many counts were recorded for this clonotype. The V call is TRBV27, the J call TRBJ1-1; no firm D call. The V end lost 4 bases, the J end lost 7 bases, and 10 bases lay between the germline ends. This CDR3 is 12 amino acids long. Looked up from germline, CDR1 is MNHEY and CDR2 is SMNVEV (reference sequence). CDR3 bases: TGTGCCAGCAGTTCCCCTCAGTTTGAAGCTTTCTTT. Amino acid sequence: CASSSPQFEAFF.

Of note for this clonotype: Likely a read error: the CDR3 ends without its conserved phenylalanine or tryptophan. The chain couples TRBV20-1 to TRBJ1-1; D perhaps matches TRBD1 (5 bases). CDR1 is DFQATT, CDR2 SNEGSKA, per germline (reference sequence). Trimming shortened V by 6 bases and J by 3 bases, and 14 bases separated the two germline ends. This CDR3 is 13 amino acids long. The CDR3 protein is CSASPGVDTEAFL. The DNA for the CDR3 is TGCAGTGCCTCCCCGGGGGTCGACACTGAAGCTTTCCTT.

Comments on this clonotype: A clone one base away is much larger, so this may be a read error. The CDR3 sequence is CASSTGGGWHNEQYF. CDR3 nucleotides: TGTGCCAGCAGCACCGGGGGGGGATGGCACAATGAGCAGTACTTC. The V and J genes are TRBV7-2 and TRBJ2-7; 8 nucleotides match TRBD2. The V and J ends lost 5 bases and 7 bases, in that order; junction bases with no gene match: 13. The length of the CDR3 is 15 residues. Per germline, CDR1 SGHTA and CDR2 FQGNSA. The variable domain in full, with the rest retrieved from reference TRBV7-2 and TRBJ2-7, is GAGVSQSPSNKVTEKGKDVELRCDPISGHTALYWYRQSLGQGLEFLIYFQGNSAPDKSGLPSDRFSAERTGGSVSTLTIQRTQQEDSAVYLCASSTGGGWHNEQYFGPGTRLTVT.

Many counts were recorded for this clonotype. V usage is TRBV7-2 and J usage is TRBJ2-3; D is possibly TRBD2 (7 bases). Per germline, CDR1 SGHTA and CDR2 FQGNSA. V lost 8 bases to trimming and J lost 5 bases, with 20 bases between them. This CDR3 has 15 residues. CDR3 bases: TGTGCCAGCGCCAGGGGAGCGGGGAGGATAGATACGCAGTATTTT. It is translated as CASARGAGRIDTQYF.

This clonotype was seen repeatedly, ten times or more. CDR3 region: CASSPTGGRLWGEQYF. The CDR3 DNA reads as TGTGCCAGCAGCCCGACGGGCGGGAGGCTCTGGGGCGAGCAGTACTTC. The rearrangement links TRBV7-9 to TRBJ2-7; TRBD2 matches at 8 bases. This CDR3 contains 16 residues. The V gene end was trimmed by 5 bases and the J gene end by 6 bases; junction bases not matched to a gene: 15. Germline V lookup: CDR1 SEHNR, CDR2 FQNEAQ (reference sequence).

This clonotype was seen a handful of times. No DNA is shown, since the ends of the CDR3 on it are uncertain; the CDR3 is the one TCRdb lists. V is TRBV19 and J is TRBJ1-1; the D call of TRBD1 is as the table states it, not checked on the DNA. The CDR3 spans 15 amino acids, including both terminal residues. From germline, CDR1 is LNHDA and CDR2 SQIVND (reference sequence). Here the CDR3 reads CASSMAVGPGTEAFF.

This chain connects TRBV12-5 to TRBJ1-2; D is perhaps TRBD1 (6 bases). Germline CDR1 reads LGHNT; CDR2 reads FRNRAP. Trimming removed 1 base from V and 7 bases from J, with 13 bases in between. The length of the CDR3 is 14 residues. CDR3 loop: CASGLASQGFGYTF. CDR3 DNA: TGTGCTAGTGGTTTGGCATCACAGGGTTTTGGCTACACCTTC.

This clonotype has at least ten counts. V usage is TRBV20-1 and J usage is TRBJ2-2; D is possibly TRBD1 (6 bases). The germline gives CDR1 DFQATT, CDR2 SNEGSKA (reference sequence). The CDR3 consists of 14 residues. V was shortened by 4 bases and J by 2 bases, with 11 bases between the two germline ends. The CDR3 region has the DNA TGCAGTGCTACGGGACAAAGTAACACCGGGGAGCTGTTTTTT. It translates to CSATGQSNTGELFF.

The chain carries TRBV29-1 and TRBJ1-2; the D gene is possibly TRBD1 (5 bases). Germline loops: CDR1 SQVTM, CDR2 ANQGSEA. Trimming shortened V by 0 bases and J by 10 bases, and 18 bases separated the two germline ends. This CDR3 contains 14 residues. The CDR3 DNA follows: TGCAGCGTTGAAGATGGGGCGGTTCAAGGAGACTACACCTTC. It codes for CSVEDGAVQGDYTF.

This clonotype was found many times. The rearrangement uses TRBV6-1 and TRBJ1-5; no clear D. The CDR3 has 15 residues. V was clipped by 6 bases and J by 3 bases, with 15 bases between them. Germline assignment: CDR1 MNHNS and CDR2 SASEGT. This CDR3 reads CASSNEVAHNQPQHF. The CDR3 DNA is TGTGCCAGCAGCAATGAAGTGGCACACAATCAGCCCCAGCATTTT.

This clonotype was observed at least ten times. This chain connects TRBV7-9 to TRBJ1-5; D is perhaps TRBD1 (5 bases). CDR1 and CDR2 (germline): SEHNR, FQNEAQ (reference sequence). CDR3 size: 12 residues. V shed 3 bases and J shed 7 bases, with 7 bases lying between them. This chain's CDR3 is CASSFGDQPQHF. CDR3 in DNA: TGTGCCAGCAGCTTTGGGGACCAGCCCCAGCATTTT.

The gene calls are TRBV28 and TRBJ1-4, with no clear D. The CDR3 totals 13 residues. Germline values: CDR1 MDHEN, CDR2 SYDVKM. Trimming pared 9 bases from V and 0 bases from J, leaving 8 bases between. The CDR3 here is CASGRTTNEKLFF. The CDR3 nucleotides read TGTGCCAGTGGGCGGACAACTAATGAAAAACTGTTTTTT.

This clonotype came up many times. V is TRBV3-1 and J is TRBJ1-4; D is ambiguous. Germline lookup yields CDR1 LGHDT and CDR2 YNNKEL (reference sequence). The CDR3 runs to 14 residues. Trimming left V 5 bases short and J 10 bases short, with 17 bases between. CDR3 DNA sequence: TGTGCCAGCAGCTCACAAGCCGCGGGTGGAAAACTGTTTTTT. The encoded protein is CASSSQAAGGKLFF.

This clonotype has ten or more counts. The chain carries TRBV18 and TRBJ1-4; D is undetermined. The CDR3 covers 13 residues. Germline CDR1 KGHSH, CDR2 LQKENI. V gave up 3 bases and J gave up 0 bases, with 2 bases separating them. The CDR3 protein is CASSPPTNEKLFF. DNA for the CDR3: TGTGCCAGCTCACCGCCAACTAATGAAAAACTGTTTTTT.

Turning to this clonotype: A much more abundant neighbour one base away suggests this may be a read error. V gene TRBV10-3 combines with J gene TRBJ2-1; TRBD2 aligns across 7 bases. After removal of 2 bases from V and 10 bases from J, the junction contained 5 bases not matched to a gene. CDR3 length equals 13 residues. Germline V gene lookup returns CDR1 ENHRY and CDR2 SYGVKD. Here the CDR3 DNA reads TGTGCCATCAGTGAGCCGACTAGCTCCGAGCAGTTCTTC. It is translated as CAISEPTSSEQFF.

In its sample, this clonotype was seen a few times. The chain carries TRBV18 and TRBJ2-3, with D perhaps TRBD1 (7 bases). With 3 bases removed from V and 8 bases from J, the gap between germline ends came to 15 bases. The CDR3 covers 14 residues. CDR1 is KGHSH and CDR2 is LQKENI in the germline V gene. DNA of the CDR3: TGTGCCAGCTCACCTAACAGGGGAGCGGGTACGCAGTATTTT. Amino acids: CASSPNRGAGTQYF.

This clonotype was seen ten or more times. This chain connects TRBV30 to TRBJ2-5; 9 bases are a match to TRBD2. The V and J ends lost 5 bases and 5 bases, in that order; junction bases with no gene match: 12. CDR1 is GTSNPN, CDR2 SVGIG, per germline (reference sequence). CDR3 length equals 15 residues. The CDR3 DNA reads TGTGCCTGGGACGAGAAGGGACTAGCTGAGGAGACCCAGTACTTC. Residues: CAWDEKGLAEETQYF.